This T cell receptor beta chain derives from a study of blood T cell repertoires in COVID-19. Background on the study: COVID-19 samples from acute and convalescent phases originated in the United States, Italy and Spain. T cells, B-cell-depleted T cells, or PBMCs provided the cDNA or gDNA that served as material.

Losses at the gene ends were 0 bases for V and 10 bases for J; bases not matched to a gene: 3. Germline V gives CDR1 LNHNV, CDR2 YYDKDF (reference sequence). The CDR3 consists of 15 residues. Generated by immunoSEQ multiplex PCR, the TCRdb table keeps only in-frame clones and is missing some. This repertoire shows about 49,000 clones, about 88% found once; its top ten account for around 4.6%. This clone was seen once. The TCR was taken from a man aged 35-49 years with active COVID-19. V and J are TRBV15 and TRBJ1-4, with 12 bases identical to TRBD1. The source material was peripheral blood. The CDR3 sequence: CATSREGTGGGKLFF. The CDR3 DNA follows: TGTGCCACCAGCAGAGAAGGGACAGGGGGCGGAAAACTGTTTTTT. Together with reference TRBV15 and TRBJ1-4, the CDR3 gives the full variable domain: DAMVIQNPRYQVTQFGKPVTLSCSQTLNHNVMYWYQQKSSQAPKLLFHYYDKDFNNEADTPDNFQSRRPNTSFCFLDIRSPGLGDTAMYLCATSREGTGGGKLFFGSGTQLSVL.